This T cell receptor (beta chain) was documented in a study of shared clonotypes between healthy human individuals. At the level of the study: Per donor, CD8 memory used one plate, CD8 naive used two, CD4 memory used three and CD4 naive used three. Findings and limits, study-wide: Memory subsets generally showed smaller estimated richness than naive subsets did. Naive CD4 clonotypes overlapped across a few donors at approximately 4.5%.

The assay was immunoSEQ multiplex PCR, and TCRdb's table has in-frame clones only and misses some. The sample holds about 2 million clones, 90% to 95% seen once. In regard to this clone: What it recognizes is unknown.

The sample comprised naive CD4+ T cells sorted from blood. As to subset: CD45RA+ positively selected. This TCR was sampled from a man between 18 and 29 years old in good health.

The CDR3 coding sequence is TGTGCCAGCAGTCTTCCTCTAGCGGGGGGGCTAGACGAGCAGTTCTTC. Its translation: CASSLPLAGGLDEQFF. The chain has TRBV28 and TRBJ2-1; 12 positions match TRBD2. CDR3 length: 16 residues. Germline CDR1 is MDHEN and CDR2 is SYDVKM. Trimming cost V 5 bases and J 10 bases; bases outside gene matches: 12.